The 21 T cell receptor beta chains below come from one sample, sequenced in a study of post-analysis software for immune sequencing data. Study-level results: In patients, about 5 TRBV segments were more frequent than in controls, with TRBV5-6, TRBV5-1 and TRBV20-1 among them.

Unique molecular identifiers featured in each of the TCR beta cDNA libraries. TCRdb fed the PCR reads into MiXCR, producing one record per CDR3 protein. The data show about 460,000 distinct CDR3 sequences, with around 40% seen just once and about 12% held by the top ten. Their antigen targets remain unknown. Material: blood. These receptors originate from a girl aged 5-17 years with multiple sclerosis.

This clonotype appeared many times. The rearrangement joins TRBV29-1 to TRBJ2-1, with D perhaps TRBD1 (6 bases). The CDR3 loop spans 15 amino acids. Looked up from germline, CDR1 is SQVTM and CDR2 is ANQGSEA. V gave up 5 bases and J gave up 1 base, with 15 bases separating them. The CDR3: CSVLGGGRSYNEQFF. As DNA, the CDR3 is TGCAGCGTTTTAGGTGGGGGCCGATCCTACAATGAGCAGTTCTTC.

This rearrangement joins TRBV20-1 to TRBJ2-7, with 13 bases matching TRBD2. The CDR3 is made up of 16 amino acids. CDR1 and CDR2 from the germline V gene are DFQATT and SNEGSKA (reference sequence). J was trimmed by 2 bases and V by 1 base; bases with no gene match: 5. The DNA for the CDR3 is TGCAGTGCTAGAGGCGGACTAGCGGGAGACCCCTACGAGCAGTACTTC. It specifies CSARGGLAGDPYEQYF.

The J gene is TRBJ2-7, the V gene TRBV29-1; D is possibly TRBD2 (6 bases). Trimming pared 4 bases from V and 1 base from J, leaving 14 bases between. CDR1 is SQVTM, CDR2 ANQGSEA, per germline. The CDR3 runs 14 residues. The CDR3 spells CSVGSQGLSYEQYF. CDR3 nucleotides: TGCAGCGTTGGTTCGCAGGGACTTTCCTACGAGCAGTACTTC.

This sequence joins TRBV5-1 and TRBJ2-5; TRBD2 matches 8 bases. In germline, CDR1 is SGHRS, CDR2 YFSETQ. The ends lost 1 base at V and 0 bases at J; junction bases unmatched: 5. This CDR3 spans 16 amino acids. The CDR3 coding sequence is TGCGCCAGCAGCTTGCTCGGGGGGGGTCACCAAGAGACCCAGTACTTC. Amino acid sequence: CASSLLGGGHQETQYF.

This chain joins TRBV4-2 and TRBJ2-3, with D perhaps assigned TRBD1 or TRBD2 (5 bases each). Trimming left V 0 bases short and J 3 bases short, with 16 bases between. This CDR3 has 17 residues. Germline V gives CDR1 LGHNA, CDR2 YNFKEQ. For the CDR3, the DNA is TGTGCCAGCAGCCAAGAAACCATGGCAGGGAGTACAGATACGCAGTATTTT. It encodes CASSQETMAGSTDTQYF.

The genes are TRBV12-3 or TRBV12-4 and TRBJ2-2; TRBD1 matches 7 bases. The V and J ends lost 5 bases and 5 bases, in that order; junction bases with no gene match: 8. The CDR3 runs 15 residues. The CDR3 DNA sequence: TGTGCCAGCAGTCTACGACAGGGAGATACCGGGGAGCTGTTTTTT. Its protein product is CASSLRQGDTGELFF.

This chain links TRBV6-1 with TRBJ1-2; D is uncertain. CDR3 length: 14 amino acids. V was shortened by 4 bases and J by 5 bases, with 14 bases between the two germline ends. The germline V gene encodes CDR1 MNHNS and CDR2 SASEGT. The CDR3 nucleotides read TGTGCCAGCAGTGGATCCGAACAAGGGTATGGCTACACCTTC. Its translation: CASSGSEQGYGYTF.

The sample holds a few counts of this clonotype. CDR3 in DNA: TGCGCCAGCAGCCCGACCCCTCTAGCGGGCCTTGGTGGTGAGCAGTTCTTC. Amino acids: CASSPTPLAGLGGEQFF. J is TRBJ2-1 and V is TRBV4-1, with 8 bases fitting TRBD2. V gave up 4 bases and J gave up 9 bases; unmatched junction bases: 17. The CDR3 totals 17 residues. Germline CDR1 and CDR2: MGHRA and YSYEKL.

In its sample, this clonotype was seen a few times. The V gene is TRBV24-1, the J gene TRBJ2-1; 7 bases align to TRBD2. Germline CDR1 and CDR2: KGHDR and SFDVKD. The trim removed 5 bases at V and 8 bases at J, leaving 8 bases unmatched. The CDR3 totals 14 residues. The CDR3 DNA follows: TGTGCCACCAGTGCTAGCGGAGAGGCCGATGAGCAGTTCTTC. Amino acid sequence: CATSASGEADEQFF.

This chain links TRBV5-1 with TRBJ2-3; 7 bases agree with TRBD2. The trim removed 6 bases at V and 4 bases at J, leaving 8 bases unmatched. The CDR3 extends over 14 amino acids. In germline, CDR1 is SGHRS, CDR2 YFSETQ. The DNA for the CDR3 is TGCGCCAGCACCGGGACTACTTCAGCAGATACGCAGTATTTT. Protein product: CASTGTTSADTQYF.

The chain uses TRBV25-1 and TRBJ2-7, with 15 bases aligning to TRBD2. The J call may be in error: the DNA end matches TRBJ2-5 better. Germline V gives CDR1 MGHDK, CDR2 SYGVNS. The CDR3 has 14 residues. The CDR3 DNA sequence: TGTGCCAGCAGGGGACTAGCGGGAGGAGAGACCCAGTACTTC. It yields the protein CASRGLAGGETQYF.

This chain uses TRBV21-1 with TRBJ1-1; the table assigns TRBD1, which was not confirmed against the DNA. TRBV21-1 is a pseudogene segment. CDR3 length: 17 amino acids. The CDR3 nucleotides are TGTGCCAGCAGCGGGCAGGGGGCGCCCACTAGTTGGGGTGAAGCTTTCTTT. Protein product: CASSGQGAPTSWGEAFF.

Ten or more counts support this clonotype. The rearrangement joins TRBV5-5 to TRBJ2-7; D gene unclear. The germline CDR1 and CDR2 sequences are SGHKS and YYEKEE (reference sequence). Deletions cut 1 base from V and 0 bases from J, with 5 bases between. The CDR3 extends over 13 amino acids. CDR3 in amino acids: CASSLSHSYEQYF. CDR3 nucleotides: TGTGCCAGCAGCTTGTCCCACTCCTACGAGCAGTACTTC. Supplemented by reference TRBV5-5 and TRBJ2-7, the full variable domain reads DAGVTQSPTHLIKTRGQQVTLRCSPISGHKSVSWYQQVLGQGPQFIFQYYEKEERGRGNFPDRFSARQFPNYSSELNVNALLLGDSALYLCASSLSHSYEQYFGPGTRLTVT.

The sample holds a few counts of this clonotype. The chain joins TRBV5-1 to TRBJ2-7, with 9 bases lining up with TRBD2. J lost 6 bases, V lost 2 bases, and 9 bases had no gene match. CDR3 length equals 15 residues. Germline V CDR1 and CDR2: SGHRS, YFSETQ. CDR3 loop: CASSFGVAGVAEQYF. The CDR3 DNA is TGCGCCAGCAGCTTCGGGGTAGCGGGAGTGGCCGAGCAGTACTTC.

The V call is TRBV12-3 or TRBV12-4, the J call TRBJ1-5; weak D call: TRBD1 (6 bases). This CDR3 has 15 amino acids. V was cut by 6 bases and J by 1 base, with 13 bases left in between. The CDR3 coding sequence is TGTGCCAGCAGCCCGACAGGTGAGAGCAATCAGCCCCAGCATTTT. Encoded protein: CASSPTGESNQPQHF.

The J gene is TRBJ2-5, the V gene TRBV24-1; D ambiguous. Per germline, CDR1 KGHDR and CDR2 SFDVKD. The CDR3 is 11 amino acids. Trimming removed 4 bases at V and 4 bases at J, with 3 bases between. CDR3 DNA sequence: TGTGCCACCAGTGAAACAGAGACCCAGTACTTC. Its translation is CATSETETQYF.

This clonotype was seen a handful of times. V and J are TRBV7-3 and TRBJ2-7; the D is unclear. Germline CDR1 SGHTA, CDR2 FQGTGA. The CDR3 totals 13 residues. V dropped 5 bases and J dropped 2 bases, with 10 bases sitting between them. CDR3 residues: CASSQQVTYEQYF. The CDR3 DNA is TGTGCCAGCAGCCAGCAGGTGACCTACGAGCAGTACTTC. The full variable domain, with the rest looked up from reference TRBV7-3 and TRBJ2-7, is GAGVSQTPSNKVTEKGKYVELRCDPISGHTALYWYRQSLGQGPEFLIYFQGTGAADDSGLPNDRFFAVRPEGSVSTLKIQRTERGDSAVYLCASSQQVTYEQYFGPGTRLTVT.

The chain links TRBV4-3 to TRBJ2-1, with 14 bases that match TRBD2. V shed 4 bases, J shed 0 bases, and the junction held 8 bases outside the gene matches. This CDR3 contains 19 residues. Germline CDR1 and CDR2: LGHNA and YSLEER. The CDR3 sequence is CASSLNWTSGRSSYNEQFF. DNA for the CDR3: TGCGCCAGCAGCCTTAACTGGACTAGCGGGAGGAGCTCCTACAATGAGCAGTTCTTC.

The chain recombines TRBV6-4 with TRBJ1-2; 10 bases map to TRBD1. The V gene end was trimmed by 6 bases and the J gene end by 6 bases; junction bases not matched to a gene: 10. The CDR3 covers 15 residues. CDR1 is MRHNA and CDR2 is SNTAGT in the germline V gene. Here the CDR3 reads CASRYQTGGNHGYTF. Here the CDR3 DNA reads TGTGCCAGCAGATATCAGACAGGGGGCAACCATGGCTACACCTTC.

The gene calls are TRBV12-5 and TRBJ2-1; TRBD1 matches at 7 bases. With V trimmed by 5 bases and J by 0 bases, 22 bases remained unmatched. Germline-derived CDR1 and CDR2 are LGHNT and FRNRAP. The CDR3 covers 21 residues. The CDR3: CASGDGPVRDSHPSSYNEQFF. The CDR3 DNA is TGTGCTAGTGGTGATGGGCCTGTTAGGGACAGCCACCCCAGCTCCTACAATGAGCAGTTCTTC. Full variable domain (rest looked up from reference TRBV12-5 and TRBJ2-1): DARVTQTPRHKVTEMGQEVTMRCQPILGHNTVFWYRQTMMQGLELLAYFRNRAPLDDSGMPKDRFSAEMPDATLATLKIQPSEPRDSAVYFCASGDGPVRDSHPSSYNEQFFGPGTRLTVL.

The chain uses TRBV7-2 and TRBJ2-7; D is perhaps TRBD1 or TRBD2 (5 bases each). V was trimmed by 6 bases and J by 2 bases, leaving 11 bases between them. The CDR3 totals 13 residues. Germline lookup yields CDR1 SGHTA and CDR2 FQGNSA. CDR3 sequence reads: CASSRDGTYEQYF. The CDR3 region has the DNA TGTGCCAGCAGTAGGGACGGGACCTACGAGCAGTACTTC.